Listed here is a single T cell receptor beta chain. This sample was taken from a study of blood T cell repertoires in COVID-19. The CDR3 consists of 16 residues. Germline CDR1 is SQVTM and CDR2 is ANQGSEA. The trim removed 3 bases at V and 1 base at J, leaving 9 bases unmatched. Libraries were prepared by immunoSEQ multiplex PCR; TCRdb keeps only in-frame clonotypes and omits some of them. This repertoire shows 210,000 or so clones, roughly nine tenths found once; its top ten account for approximately 12%. The clonotype comes from a woman under 30 who had recovered from COVID-19. The specimen sequenced was peripheral blood. The chain employs TRBV29-1 and TRBJ1-1; 9 nucleotides agree with TRBD1. CDR3 loop: CSVESRTGAPNTEAFF. Here the CDR3 DNA reads TGCAGCGTTGAGAGCCGGACAGGGGCACCGAACACTGAAGCTTTCTTT. Looking up the rest from reference TRBV29-1 and TRBJ1-1 gives the full variable domain: SAVISQKPSRDICQRGTSLTIQCQVDSQVTMMFWYRQQPGQSLTLIATANQGSEATYESGFVIDKFPISRPNLTFSTLTVSNMSPEDSSIYLCSVESRTGAPNTEAFFGQGTRLTVV.